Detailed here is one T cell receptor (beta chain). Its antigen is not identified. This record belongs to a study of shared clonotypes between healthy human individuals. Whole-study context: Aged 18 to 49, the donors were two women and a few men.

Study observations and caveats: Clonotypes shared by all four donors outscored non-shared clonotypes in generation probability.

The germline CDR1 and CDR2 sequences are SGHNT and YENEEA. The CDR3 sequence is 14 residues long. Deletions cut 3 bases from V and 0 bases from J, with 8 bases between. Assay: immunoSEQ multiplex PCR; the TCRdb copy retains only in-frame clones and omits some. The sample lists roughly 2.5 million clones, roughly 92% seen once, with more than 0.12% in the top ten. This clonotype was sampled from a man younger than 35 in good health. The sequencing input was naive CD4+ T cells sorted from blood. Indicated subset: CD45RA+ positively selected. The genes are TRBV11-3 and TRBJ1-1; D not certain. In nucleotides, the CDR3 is TGTGCCAGCAGCTTCGGCAGCCTGAACACTGAAGCTTTCTTT. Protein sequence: CASSFGSLNTEAFF.